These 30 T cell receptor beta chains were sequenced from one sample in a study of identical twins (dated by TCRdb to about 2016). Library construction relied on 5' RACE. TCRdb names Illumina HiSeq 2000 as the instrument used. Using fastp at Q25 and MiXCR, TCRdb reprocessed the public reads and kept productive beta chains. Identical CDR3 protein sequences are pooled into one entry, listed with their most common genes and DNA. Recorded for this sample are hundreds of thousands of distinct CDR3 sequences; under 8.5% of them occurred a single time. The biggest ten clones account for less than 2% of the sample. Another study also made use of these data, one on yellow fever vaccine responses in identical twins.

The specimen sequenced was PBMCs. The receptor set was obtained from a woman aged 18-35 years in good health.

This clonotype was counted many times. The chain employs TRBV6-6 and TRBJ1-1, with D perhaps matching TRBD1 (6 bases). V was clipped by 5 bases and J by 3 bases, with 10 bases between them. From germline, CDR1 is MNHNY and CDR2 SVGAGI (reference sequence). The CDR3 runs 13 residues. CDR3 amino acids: CASSDRLYTEAFF. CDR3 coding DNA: TGTGCCAGCAGTGACAGGTTGTACACTGAAGCTTTCTTT.

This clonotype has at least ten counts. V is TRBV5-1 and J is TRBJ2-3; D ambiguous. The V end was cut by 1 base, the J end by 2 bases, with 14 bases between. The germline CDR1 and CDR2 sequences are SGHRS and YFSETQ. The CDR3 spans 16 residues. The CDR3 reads CASSLLYRSDTDTQYF. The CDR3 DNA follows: TGCGCCAGCAGCTTGCTATATAGGAGTGACACAGATACGCAGTATTTT.

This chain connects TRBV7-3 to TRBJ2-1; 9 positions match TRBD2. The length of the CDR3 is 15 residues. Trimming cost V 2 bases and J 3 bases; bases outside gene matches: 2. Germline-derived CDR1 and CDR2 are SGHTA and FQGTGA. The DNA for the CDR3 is TGTGCCAGCAGCTTACGGACTAGCGACTACAATGAGCAGTTCTTC. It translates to CASSLRTSDYNEQFF.

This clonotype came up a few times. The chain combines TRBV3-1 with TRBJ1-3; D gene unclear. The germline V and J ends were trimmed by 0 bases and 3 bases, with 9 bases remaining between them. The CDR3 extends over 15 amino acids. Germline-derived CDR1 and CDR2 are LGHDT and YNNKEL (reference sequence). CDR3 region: CASSQDRSLGNTIYF. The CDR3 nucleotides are TGTGCCAGCAGCCAAGATCGATCCCTTGGAAACACCATATATTTT.

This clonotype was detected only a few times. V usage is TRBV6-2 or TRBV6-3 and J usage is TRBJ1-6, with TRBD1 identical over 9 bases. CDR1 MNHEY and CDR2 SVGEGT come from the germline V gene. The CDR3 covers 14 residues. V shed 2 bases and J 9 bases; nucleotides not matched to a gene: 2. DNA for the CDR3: TGTGCCAGCAGTTACCGGACAGGGGTTTCACCCCTCCACTTT. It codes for CASSYRTGVSPLHF.

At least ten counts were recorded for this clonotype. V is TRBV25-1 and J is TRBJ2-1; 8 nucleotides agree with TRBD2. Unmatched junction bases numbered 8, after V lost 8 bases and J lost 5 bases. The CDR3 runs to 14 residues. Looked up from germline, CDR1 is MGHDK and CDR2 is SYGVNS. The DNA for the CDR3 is TGTGCCAGCGCGGATTTAGCGGGGAACAATGAGCAGTTCTTC. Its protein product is CASADLAGNNEQFF.

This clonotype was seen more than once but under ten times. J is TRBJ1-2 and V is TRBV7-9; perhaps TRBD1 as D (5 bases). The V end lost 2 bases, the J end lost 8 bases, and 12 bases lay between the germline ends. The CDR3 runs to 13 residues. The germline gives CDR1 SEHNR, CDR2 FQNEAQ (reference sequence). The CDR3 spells CASSLSAGRGYTF. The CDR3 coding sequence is TGTGCCAGCAGCTTATCTGCAGGGAGAGGCTACACCTTC.

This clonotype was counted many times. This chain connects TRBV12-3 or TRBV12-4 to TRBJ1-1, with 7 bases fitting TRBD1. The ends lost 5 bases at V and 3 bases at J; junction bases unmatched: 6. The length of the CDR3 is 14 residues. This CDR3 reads CASSGTVHDTEAFF. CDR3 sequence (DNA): TGTGCCAGCAGTGGGACAGTCCATGACACTGAAGCTTTCTTT.

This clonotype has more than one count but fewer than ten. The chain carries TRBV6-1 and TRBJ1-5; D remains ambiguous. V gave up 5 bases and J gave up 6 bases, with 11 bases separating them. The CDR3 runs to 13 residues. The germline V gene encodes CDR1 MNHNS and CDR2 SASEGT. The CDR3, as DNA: TGTGCCAGCAGTCTTACCCATACTCAGCCCCAGCATTTT. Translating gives CASSLTHTQPQHF.

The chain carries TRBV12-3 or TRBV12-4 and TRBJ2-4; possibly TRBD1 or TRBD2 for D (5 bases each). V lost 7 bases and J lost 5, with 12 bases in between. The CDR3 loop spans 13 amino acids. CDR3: CASTKGPQNIQYF. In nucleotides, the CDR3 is TGTGCCAGCACCAAGGGACCGCAAAACATTCAGTACTTC.

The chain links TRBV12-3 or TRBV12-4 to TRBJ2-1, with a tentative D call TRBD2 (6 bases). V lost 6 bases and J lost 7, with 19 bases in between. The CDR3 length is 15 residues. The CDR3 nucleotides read TGTGCCAGCAGGGAGGGCGGGACCCTGGGGAATGAGCAGTTCTTC. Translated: CASREGGTLGNEQFF.

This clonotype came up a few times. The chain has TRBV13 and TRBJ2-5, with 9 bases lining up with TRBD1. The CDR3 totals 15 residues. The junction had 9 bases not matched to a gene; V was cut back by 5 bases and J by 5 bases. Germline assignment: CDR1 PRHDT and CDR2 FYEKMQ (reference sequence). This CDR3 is CASSPRDRVSETQYF. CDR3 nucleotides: TGTGCCAGCAGCCCCCGGGACAGGGTTTCGGAGACCCAGTACTTC.

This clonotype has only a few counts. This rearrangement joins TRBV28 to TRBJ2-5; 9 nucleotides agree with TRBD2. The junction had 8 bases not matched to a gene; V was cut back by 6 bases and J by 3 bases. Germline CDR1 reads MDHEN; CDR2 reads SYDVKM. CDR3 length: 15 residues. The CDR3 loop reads CASSYVAGGKETQYF. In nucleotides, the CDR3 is TGTGCCAGCAGCTATGTGGCGGGGGGGAAAGAGACCCAGTACTTC.

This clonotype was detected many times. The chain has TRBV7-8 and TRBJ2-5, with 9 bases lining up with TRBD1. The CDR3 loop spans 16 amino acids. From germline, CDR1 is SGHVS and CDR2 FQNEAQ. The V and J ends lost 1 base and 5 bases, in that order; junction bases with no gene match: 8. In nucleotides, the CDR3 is TGTGCCAGCAGCTTAGGAGTCGTGGACAGGGGTGAGACCCAGTACTTC. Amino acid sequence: CASSLGVVDRGETQYF.

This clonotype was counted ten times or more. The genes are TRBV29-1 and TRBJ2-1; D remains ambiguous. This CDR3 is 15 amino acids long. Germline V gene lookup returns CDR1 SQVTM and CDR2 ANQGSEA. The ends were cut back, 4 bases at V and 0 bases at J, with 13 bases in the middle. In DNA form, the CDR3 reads TGCAGCGTTGCGTCGCCCTTGAGCTCCTACAATGAGCAGTTCTTC. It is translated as CSVASPLSSYNEQFF.

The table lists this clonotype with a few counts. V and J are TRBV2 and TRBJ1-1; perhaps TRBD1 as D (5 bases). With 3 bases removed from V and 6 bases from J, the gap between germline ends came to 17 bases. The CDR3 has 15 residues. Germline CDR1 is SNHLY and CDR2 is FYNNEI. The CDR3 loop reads CASSDWGVGVAEAFF. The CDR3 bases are TGTGCCAGCAGTGATTGGGGGGTTGGAGTCGCTGAAGCTTTCTTT.

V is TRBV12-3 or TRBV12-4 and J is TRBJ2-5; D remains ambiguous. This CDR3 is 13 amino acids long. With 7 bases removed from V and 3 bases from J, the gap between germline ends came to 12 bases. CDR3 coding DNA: TGTGCCAGCACTCCCGGCCAAAAAGAGACCCAGTACTTC. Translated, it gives CASTPGQKETQYF.

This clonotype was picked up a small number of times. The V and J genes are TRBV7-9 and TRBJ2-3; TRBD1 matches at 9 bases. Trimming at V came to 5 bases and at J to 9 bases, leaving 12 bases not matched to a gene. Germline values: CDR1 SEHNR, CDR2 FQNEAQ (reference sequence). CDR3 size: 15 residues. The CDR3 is CASSQGQGPGGTQYF. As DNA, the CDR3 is TGTGCCAGCAGCCAAGGACAGGGGCCGGGAGGAACGCAGTATTTT.

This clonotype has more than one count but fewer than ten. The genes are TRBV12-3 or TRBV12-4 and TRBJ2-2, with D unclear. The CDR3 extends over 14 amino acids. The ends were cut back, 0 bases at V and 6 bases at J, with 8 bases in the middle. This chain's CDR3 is CASSLALIPGELFF. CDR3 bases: TGTGCCAGCAGTTTAGCGCTGATCCCCGGGGAGCTGTTTTTT.

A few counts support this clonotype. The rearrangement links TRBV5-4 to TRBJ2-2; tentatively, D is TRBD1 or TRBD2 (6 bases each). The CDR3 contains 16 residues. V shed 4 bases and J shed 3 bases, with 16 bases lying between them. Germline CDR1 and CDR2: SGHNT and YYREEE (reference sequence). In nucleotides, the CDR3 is TGTGCCAGCAGCCTTAAGGGGGGCCGAGACACCGGGGAGCTGTTTTTT. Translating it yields CASSLKGGRDTGELFF.

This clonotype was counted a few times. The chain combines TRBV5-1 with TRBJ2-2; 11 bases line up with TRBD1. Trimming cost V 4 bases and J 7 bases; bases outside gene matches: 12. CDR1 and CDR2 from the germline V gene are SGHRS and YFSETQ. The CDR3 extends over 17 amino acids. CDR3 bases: TGCGCCAGCAGCAACCGGGACAGGGGGATCGTCCACGGGGAGCTGTTTTTT. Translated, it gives CASSNRDRGIVHGELFF.

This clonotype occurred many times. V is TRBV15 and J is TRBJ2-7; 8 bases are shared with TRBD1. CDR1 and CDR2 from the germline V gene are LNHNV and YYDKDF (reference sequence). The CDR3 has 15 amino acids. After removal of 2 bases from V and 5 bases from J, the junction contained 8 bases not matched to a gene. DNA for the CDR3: TGTGCCACCAGCAGATTGGCGGACAGGGCCAACGAGCAGTACTTC. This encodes CATSRLADRANEQYF.

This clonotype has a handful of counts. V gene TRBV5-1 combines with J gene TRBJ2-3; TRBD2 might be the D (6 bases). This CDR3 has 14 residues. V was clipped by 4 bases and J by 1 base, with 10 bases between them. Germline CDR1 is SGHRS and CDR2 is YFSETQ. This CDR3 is CASSGGSRTDTQYF. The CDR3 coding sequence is TGCGCCAGCAGCGGGGGGTCCCGCACAGATACGCAGTATTTT.

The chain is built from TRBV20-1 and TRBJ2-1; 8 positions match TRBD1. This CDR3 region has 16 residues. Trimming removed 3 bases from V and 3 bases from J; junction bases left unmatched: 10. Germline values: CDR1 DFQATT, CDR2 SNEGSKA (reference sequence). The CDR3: CSASITRDRRYNEQFF. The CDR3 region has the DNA TGCAGTGCTAGCATCACCCGGGACAGGCGCTACAATGAGCAGTTCTTC.

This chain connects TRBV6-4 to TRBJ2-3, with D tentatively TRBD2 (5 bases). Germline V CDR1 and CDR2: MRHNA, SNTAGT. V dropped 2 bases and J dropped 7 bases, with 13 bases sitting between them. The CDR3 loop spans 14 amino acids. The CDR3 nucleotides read TGTGCCAGCAGTGACGTTACCGGGGAAAATACGCAGTATTTT. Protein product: CASSDVTGENTQYF.

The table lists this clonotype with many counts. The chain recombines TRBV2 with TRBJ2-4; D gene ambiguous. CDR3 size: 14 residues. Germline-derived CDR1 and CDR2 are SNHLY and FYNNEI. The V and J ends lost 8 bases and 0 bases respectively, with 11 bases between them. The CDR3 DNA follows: TGTGCCAGCGGCCAGTACCTAGCCAAAAACATTCAGTACTTC. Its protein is CASGQYLAKNIQYF.

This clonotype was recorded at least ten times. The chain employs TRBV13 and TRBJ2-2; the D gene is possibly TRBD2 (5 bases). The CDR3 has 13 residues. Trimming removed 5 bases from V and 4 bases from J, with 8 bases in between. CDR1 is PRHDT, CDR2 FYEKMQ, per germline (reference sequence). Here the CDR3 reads CASSATSTGELFF. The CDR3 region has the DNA TGTGCCAGCAGCGCTACTAGCACCGGGGAGCTGTTTTTT.

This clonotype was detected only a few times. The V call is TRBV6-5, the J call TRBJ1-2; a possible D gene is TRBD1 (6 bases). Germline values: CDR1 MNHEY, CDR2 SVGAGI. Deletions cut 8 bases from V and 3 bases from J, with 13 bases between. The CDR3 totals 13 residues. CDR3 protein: CASGTGQHYGYTF. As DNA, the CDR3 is TGTGCCAGCGGTACTGGACAGCACTATGGCTACACCTTC.

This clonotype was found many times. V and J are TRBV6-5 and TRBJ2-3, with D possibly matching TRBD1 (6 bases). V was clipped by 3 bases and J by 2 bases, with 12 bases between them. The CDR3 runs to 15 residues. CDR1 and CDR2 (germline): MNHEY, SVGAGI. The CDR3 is CASSYKGEVTDTQYF. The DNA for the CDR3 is TGTGCCAGCAGTTATAAGGGGGAAGTCACAGATACGCAGTATTTT.

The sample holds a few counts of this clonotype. The CDR3 here is CASSSRLAPGETQYF. CDR3 in DNA: TGTGCCAGCAGCTCCAGACTAGCGCCGGGGGAGACCCAGTACTTC. V gene TRBV5-5 combines with J gene TRBJ2-5, with 8 bases lining up with TRBD2. Germline-derived CDR1 and CDR2 are SGHKS and YYEKEE (reference sequence). Unmatched junction bases numbered 9, after V lost 3 bases and J lost 5 bases. CDR3 length equals 15 residues.